The present entry profiles one T cell receptor (beta chain) with its context. Its antigen is unknown. These data belong to a study of cytomegalovirus exposure and HLA in healthy donors. Germline CDR1 reads MNHNY; CDR2 reads SVGAGI (reference sequence). Trimming at V came to 7 bases and at J to 3 bases, leaving 6 bases not matched to a gene. CDR3 length: 14 residues. With 60 Vbeta and 13 Jbeta primers, the PCR was carried out. The data were produced by immunoSEQ multiplex PCR, yet TCRdb's version contains in-frame clones alone and is incomplete. The sample has some 110,000 clones, roughly 72% seen once. Study-level findings and limits: Cytomegalovirus association was listed for 170 or so TCR beta chains. In an earlier analysis, about 90% or about 30%: the productive usage of most TCR beta V segments. A link between a missense DCLRE1C variant and TCR beta V- and J-gene trimming emerged from a later analysis.

Healthy donors of bone marrow made up the group. The sequencing input was PBMCs. The chain carries TRBV6-6 and TRBJ1-1, with 9 nucleotides matching TRBD1. This TCR was recovered from a woman in her 50s in good health and CMV-seropositive. The CDR3 loop reads CASNQQGAYTEAFF. The CDR3 nucleotides read TGTGCCAGCAACCAACAGGGGGCGTACACTGAAGCTTTCTTT.